These T cell receptor beta chains were read from a single sample in a study of OX40 agonist ivuxolimab in advanced cancers. TCRdb keeps only in-frame clones here, not all; method: immunoSEQ multiplex PCR. The sample holds tens of thousands of clones, roughly 94% seen once. The source was CD4+ or CD8+ T cells sorted from blood, collected in a trial of the OX40 agonist ivuxolimab. The receptors were sampled from an adult with an advanced solid tumor such as melanoma, head and neck, liver or kidney cancer. CDR3s leave out the opening cysteine and the closing phenylalanine or tryptophan.

J | V | CDR3
TRBJ1-2 | TRBV25-1 | ASSDPVSGGNYGYT
TRBJ2-7 | TRBV7-9 | ASSLELQGWD
TRBJ2-7 | TRBV4-2 | ASSRSGGTANYEQY
TRBJ2-1 | TRBV11-1 | ASSLPGGYYNEQF
TRBJ2-1 | TRBV28 | ASSPPRESYNEQF
TRBJ1-2 | TRBV2 | ASSVGDRGNYGYT
TRBJ2-7 | TRBV7-3 | ASSSPAGGNHEQY
TRBJ1-5 | TRBV10-2 | ASSGPEAVSNQPQH
TRBJ2-7 | TRBV11-3 | ASSPRTGDHEQY
TRBJ1-1 | TRBV4-1 | ASSQGTGGMNTEAF
TRBJ1-2 | TRBV2 | ASSETGSYGYT
TRBJ2-7 | TRBV6-5 | ASSAGTSVAYEQY
TRBJ2-2 | TRBV5-4 | ASSSGDSGIIGELF
TRBJ2-1 | TRBV19 | ASSIDNLAGSYNEQF
TRBJ2-2 | TRBV29-1 | SVESGMNTGELF
TRBJ1-4 | TRBV5-1 | ASSSTLDNEKLF
TRBJ2-5 | TRBV7-3 | ASSPTGAGETQY
TRBJ2-7 | TRBV19 | ASSITISSYEQY
TRBJ2-7 | TRBV4-3 | ASSQDRGNPYEQY
TRBJ2-7 | TRBV28 | ASSLAGGPREQY
TRBJ2-7 | TRBV9 | ASSVGGQGSFPEQY
TRBJ2-7 | TRBV6-5 | ASSPTGTELYEQY
TRBJ2-7 | TRBV7-9 | ASSPDYYEQY
TRBJ1-2 | TRBV19 | ASSPRANYGYT
TRBJ2-1 | TRBV12-5 | ASGRGTGPHPNNEQF
TRBJ2-1 | TRBV27 | ASSGDRTGLNPYNEQF
TRBJ2-1 | TRBV4-2 | ASSEAGGNEQF
TRBJ2-3 | TRBV19 | ASSWTSGAHDTQY
TRBJ1-2 | TRBV4-3 | ASSQEKGNYGYT
TRBJ2-7 | TRBV7-2 | ASSLGRGYSYEQY
TRBJ2-7 | TRBV27 | ASSWDRGTYEQY
TRBJ1-5 | TRBV6-5 | ASSPGPYSNQPQH
TRBJ2-3 | TRBV2 | ASRLVIDTQY
TRBJ2-7 | TRBV5-1 | ASSLGQGLEQY
TRBJ1-5 | TRBV27 | ASSLMAGMSNQPQH
- | TRBV7-9 | ASSLLDRADEQY
TRBJ1-6 | TRBV27 | ASSSDGSPLH
TRBJ2-7 | TRBV27 | ASSLSVDRTYEQY